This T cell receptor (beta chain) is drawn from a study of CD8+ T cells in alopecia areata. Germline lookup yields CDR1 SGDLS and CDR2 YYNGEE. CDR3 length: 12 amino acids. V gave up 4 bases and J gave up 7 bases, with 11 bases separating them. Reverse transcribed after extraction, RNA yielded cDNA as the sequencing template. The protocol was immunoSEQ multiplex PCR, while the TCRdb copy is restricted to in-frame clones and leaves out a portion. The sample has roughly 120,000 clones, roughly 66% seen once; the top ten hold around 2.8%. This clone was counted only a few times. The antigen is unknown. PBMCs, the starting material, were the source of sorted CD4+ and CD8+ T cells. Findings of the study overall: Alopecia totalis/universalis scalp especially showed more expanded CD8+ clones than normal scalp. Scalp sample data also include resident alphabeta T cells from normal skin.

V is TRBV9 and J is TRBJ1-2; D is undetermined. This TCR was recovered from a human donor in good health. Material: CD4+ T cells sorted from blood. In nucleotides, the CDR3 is TGTGCCAGCAGCCCGTGGGAGGGTGGCTACACCTTC. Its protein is CASSPWEGGYTF.